A few counts support the clone carrying this T cell receptor (beta chain). The germline V gene has CDR1 MGHRA and CDR2 YSYEKL. Trimming took 3 bases from V and 0 from J; bases not matched to a gene: 4. The CDR3 is made up of 16 amino acids. This record belongs to a study of T cells in Graves' hyperthyroidism and ophthalmopathy. What was amplified from RNA transcripts were TCR beta CDR3 regions. The study used the HTBI primer set for a first-round RT-PCR of the TCR CDR3. Each CDR3 protein gets one entry after TCRdb re-called the multiplex PCR reads with MiXCR. The sample contains more than 650,000 distinct CDR3 sequences, approximately 15% of which appear only once. Lactation, pregnancy, other autoimmune disease or uncontrolled infection excluded patients. PBMCs were derived from about 9.1 ml fresh peripheral blood.

The chain is built from TRBV4-1 and TRBJ1-3; 8 bases align to TRBD1. This TCR was recovered from a woman under 30 with Graves' hyperthyroidism. Input material: blood. CDR3 amino acids: CASSHVTGGSGNTIYF. The CDR3 region has the DNA TGCGCCAGCAGCCATGTTACAGGGGGCTCTGGAAACACCATATATTTT.